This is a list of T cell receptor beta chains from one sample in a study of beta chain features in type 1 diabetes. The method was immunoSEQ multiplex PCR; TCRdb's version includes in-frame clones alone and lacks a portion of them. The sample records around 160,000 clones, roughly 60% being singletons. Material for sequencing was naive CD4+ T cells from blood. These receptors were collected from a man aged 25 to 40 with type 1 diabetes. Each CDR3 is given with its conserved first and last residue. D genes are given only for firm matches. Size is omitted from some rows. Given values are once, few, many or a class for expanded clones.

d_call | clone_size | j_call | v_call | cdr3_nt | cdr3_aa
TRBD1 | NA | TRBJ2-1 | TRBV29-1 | TGCAGCGTCGTCCCGGGACAGGGTTTCTCCTACAATGAGCAGTTCTTC | CSVVPGQGFSYNEQFF
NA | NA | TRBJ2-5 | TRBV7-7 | TGTGCTAGCAGCTTAGGGGCTAAAGAGACCCAGTACTTC | CASSLGAKETQYF
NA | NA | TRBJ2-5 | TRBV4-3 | TGCGCCAGCAGCCAAGATCAGGGCCAAGAGACCCAGTACTTC | CASSQDQGQETQYF
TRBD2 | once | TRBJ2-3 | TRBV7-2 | TGTGCCAGCAAGCGCGGGGGGCCTGGCACAGATACGCAGTATTTT | CASKRGGPGTDTQYF
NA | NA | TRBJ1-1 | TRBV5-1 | TGCGCCAGCAGCTTGGTCACAGAGTTCACTGAAGCTTTCTTT | CASSLVTEFTEAFF
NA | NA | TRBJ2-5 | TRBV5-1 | TGCGCCAGCAGCTACAAAGAGAGGGACCCCCAGTACTTC | CASSYKERDPQYF
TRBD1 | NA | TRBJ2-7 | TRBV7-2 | TGTGCCAGCAGCCTGGGACAGGGGGGACACGAGCAGTACTTC | CASSLGQGGHEQYF
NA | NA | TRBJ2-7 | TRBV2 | TGTGCCCTCAGGGCAGGGAGCTCCTACGAGCAGTACTTC | CALRAGSSYEQYF
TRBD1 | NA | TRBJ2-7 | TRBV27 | TGTGCCAGCAACCGCAAACCTACAGGGGGCTCCTACGAGCAGTACTTC | CASNRKPTGGSYEQYF
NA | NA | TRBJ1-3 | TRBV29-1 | TGCAGCGTTGAAACAGGAAACACCATATATTTT | CSVETGNTIYF
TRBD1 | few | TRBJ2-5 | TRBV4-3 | TGCGCCAGCAGCCAAGATCGTGACAGGGTAGAGACCCAGTACTTC | CASSQDRDRVETQYF
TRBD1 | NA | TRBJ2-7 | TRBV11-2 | TGTGCCAGCAGCTCAATACGAGGGACAGGGGACGAGCAGTACTTC | CASSSIRGTGDEQYF
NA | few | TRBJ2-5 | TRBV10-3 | TGTGCCATCAGTGGGGGCACACAAGAGACCCAGTACTTC | CAISGGTQETQYF
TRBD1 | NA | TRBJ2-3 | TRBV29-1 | TGCAGCGGGACGGGACAGGGAGGCACAGATACGCAGTATTTT | CSGTGQGGTDTQYF
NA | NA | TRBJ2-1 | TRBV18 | TGTGCCAGCTCACCGGACAGCTACAATGAGCAGTTCTTC | CASSPDSYNEQFF
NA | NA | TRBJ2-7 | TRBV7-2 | TGTGCCAGCAGCCTACATAGGTACGAGCAGTACTTC | CASSLHRYEQYF
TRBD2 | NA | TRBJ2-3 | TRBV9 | TGTGCCAGCAGCTCACTGCGGGGAGCGGGGGGTTCGGCAGATACGCAGTATTTT | CASSSLRGAGGSADTQYF
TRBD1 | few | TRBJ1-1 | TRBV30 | TGTGCCTGGAGTAAGGACAGGGAGGCTGAAGCTTTCTTT | CAWSKDREAEAFF
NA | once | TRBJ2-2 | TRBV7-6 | TGTGCCAGCAGCCCCGGGTTTGCGAACACCGGGGAGCTGTTTTTT | CASSPGFANTGELFF
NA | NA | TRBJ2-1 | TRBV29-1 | TGCAGCGTTGAAGATGACAGGAACAATGAGCAGTTCTTC | CSVEDDRNNEQFF
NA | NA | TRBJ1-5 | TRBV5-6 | TGTGCCAGCAGCTTGTTCAGCAATCAGCCCCAGCATTTT | CASSLFSNQPQHF
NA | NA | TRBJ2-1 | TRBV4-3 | TGCGCCAGCAGCCAAGATTGGGGGAGCTCCTACAATGAGCAGTTCTTC | CASSQDWGSSYNEQFF
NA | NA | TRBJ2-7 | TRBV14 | TGTGCCAGCAGCCAAGACAGGGCGGCCCAGTACTTC | CASSQDRAAQYF
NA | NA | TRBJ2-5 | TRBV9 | TGTGCCAGCAGCGTGGGTGGCCGGGAGACCCAGTACTTC | CASSVGGRETQYF
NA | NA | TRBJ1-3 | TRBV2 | TGTGCCAGCAGTCGGACAGAAACTGGAAACACCATATATTTT | CASSRTETGNTIYF
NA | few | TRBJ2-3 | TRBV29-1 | TGCAGCGTTGATTACTTCCTCAGCACAGATACGCAGTATTTT | CSVDYFLSTDTQYF
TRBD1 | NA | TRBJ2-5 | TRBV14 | TGTGCCAGCGGCGACCGGGACAGGGGGCTCGAGACCCAGTACTTC | CASGDRDRGLETQYF
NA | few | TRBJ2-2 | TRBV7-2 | TGTGCCAGCAGCCTGACAGTAACCGGGGAGCTGTTTTTT | CASSLTVTGELFF
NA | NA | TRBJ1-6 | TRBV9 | TGTGCCAGCAGCGTAGTGGACGGTGACTATAATTCACCCCTCCACTTT | CASSVVDGDYNSPLHF
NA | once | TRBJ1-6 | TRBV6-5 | TGTGCCAGCAGTTGGGGCGACCAAAATTCACCCCTCCACTTT | CASSWGDQNSPLHF
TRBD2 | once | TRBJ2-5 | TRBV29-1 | TGCAGCGTTTTACGGCTAGCGGGGGTAGAGCAAGAGACCCAGTACTTC | CSVLRLAGVEQETQYF
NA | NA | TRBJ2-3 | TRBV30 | TGTGCCTGGATGCACGGGGGAAACACAGATACGCAGTATTTT | CAWMHGGNTDTQYF
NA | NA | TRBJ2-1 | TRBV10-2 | TGCGCCAGCAGTGAGGTGGGGACCGATGAGCAGTTCTTC | CASSEVGTDEQFF
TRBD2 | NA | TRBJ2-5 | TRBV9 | TGTGCCAGCAGCGCCGAACTAGCGACGGAGACCCAGTACTTC | CASSAELATETQYF
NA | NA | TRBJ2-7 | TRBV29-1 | TGCAGCGCGGGCCGGACAAGCTCCTACGAGCAGTACTTC | CSAGRTSSYEQYF
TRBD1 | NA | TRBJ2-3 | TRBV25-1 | TGTGCCAGCAGTGAAGAGAGGGGACAGCCACTCACAGATACGCAGTATTTT | CASSEERGQPLTDTQYF
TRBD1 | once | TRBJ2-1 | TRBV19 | TGTGCCAGTAGGGGACAGGGGAACGGTGAGCAGTTCTTC | CASRGQGNGEQFF
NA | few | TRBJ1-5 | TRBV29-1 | TGCAGCGTTGTCTACGGGGGGTGGAATCAGCCCCAGCATTTT | CSVVYGGWNQPQHF
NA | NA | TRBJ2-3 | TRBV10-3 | TGTGCCATCAAGGCAGGGGTCACAGATACGCAGTATTTT | CAIKAGVTDTQYF
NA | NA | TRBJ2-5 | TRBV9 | TGTGCCAGCAGCGTAGGTCCGGGGCCACAAGAGACCCAGTACTTC | CASSVGPGPQETQYF
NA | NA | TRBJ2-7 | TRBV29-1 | TGCAGCGTGGGGACTTCGAACTCCTACGAGCAGTACTTC | CSVGTSNSYEQYF
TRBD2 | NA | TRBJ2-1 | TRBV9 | TGTGCCAGCAGCGCGTCCGGGACTAACTCCTACAATGAGCAGTTCTTC | CASSASGTNSYNEQFF
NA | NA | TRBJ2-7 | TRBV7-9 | TGTGCCAGCAGCTCCCTCACAGGGATCAACGAGCAGTACTTC | CASSSLTGINEQYF
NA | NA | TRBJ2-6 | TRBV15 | TGTGCCACCAGCAGAGAGGGCAGGAGAATGGCTGGGGCCAACGTCCTGACTTTC | CATSREGRRMAGANVLTF
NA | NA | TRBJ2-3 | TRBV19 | TGTGCCAGTAGTATCTCCAGGGAAGATACGCAGTATTTT | CASSISREDTQYF
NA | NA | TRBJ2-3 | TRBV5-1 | TGCGCCAGCAGCTTGGCCCTACTACAAGATACGCAGTATTTT | CASSLALLQDTQYF
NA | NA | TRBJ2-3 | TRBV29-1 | TGCAGCGTTGAGGGAGGCTGGGAAAGCACAGATACGCAGTATTTT | CSVEGGWESTDTQYF
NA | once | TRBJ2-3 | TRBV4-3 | TGCGCCAGCAGCCACTCAGGGGCAGATACGCAGTATTTT | CASSHSGADTQYF
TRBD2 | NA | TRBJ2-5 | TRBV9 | TGTGCCAGCAGCGTAGCTACGGCTAGCGGGGGAACTGAGACCCAGTACTTC | CASSVATASGGTETQYF
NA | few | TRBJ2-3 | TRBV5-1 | TGCGCCAGCAGCTTGGTGCAGGGAACAGATACGCAGTATTTT | CASSLVQGTDTQYF
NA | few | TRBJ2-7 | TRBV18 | TGTGCCAGCTCACCGTCGTCCTACGAGCAGTACTTC | CASSPSSYEQYF